Here is one T cell receptor (beta chain) with its context. The data derive from a study of OX40 agonist ivuxolimab in advanced cancers. Clones were read by immunoSEQ multiplex PCR, and TCRdb kept only the in-frame ones, dropping some. This table holds 50,000 to 85,000 clones, roughly 87% found once. Germline lookup yields CDR1 SNHLY and CDR2 FYNNEI. The J segment lost 4 bases and the V segment lost 6 bases, leaving 5 bases of the junction unmatched. The CDR3 has 14 residues. The sample was CD4+ or CD8+ T cells sorted from blood, taken in a trial of the OX40 agonist ivuxolimab. This chain uses TRBV2 with TRBJ2-5; 10 positions match TRBD2. This sequence was found in an adult with an advanced solid tumor such as melanoma, head and neck, liver or kidney cancer. The CDR3 spells CASSVGLAAETQYF. The CDR3 DNA follows: TGTGCCAGCAGCGTCGGACTAGCGGCAGAGACCCAGTACTTC.